These T cell receptor beta chains were read from a single sample in a study of blood T cell repertoires in COVID-19. Here immunoSEQ multiplex PCR was the method, and the copy in TCRdb shows in-frame clones only, minus some. The sample lists some 200,000 clones; around 90% were seen once. Sequences were obtained from peripheral blood. Source of these receptors: a man under 40 with acute or convalescent COVID-19. Each CDR3 is given with its conserved first and last residue. D genes are given only for firm matches. Clone size appears in some rows only: once, few, many, or a class for an expanded clone.

clone_size,v_call,j_call,d_call,cdr3_aa,cdr3_nt
.,TRBV3-1/TRBV3-2,TRBJ1-2,TRBD1,CASSQTRTGVYGYTF,TGTGCCAGCAGCCAAACAAGGACAGGAGTCTATGGCTACACCTTC
.,TRBV4-2,TRBJ2-2,TRBD1,CASNGQGYNTGELFF,TGTGCCAGCAACGGACAGGGATACAACACCGGGGAGCTGTTTTTT
.,TRBV19,TRBJ2-1,.,CASSVSGGPYNEQFF,TGTGCCAGTTCGGTCTCGGGGGGCCCCTACAATGAGCAGTTCTTC
few,TRBV7-8,TRBJ1-6,.,CASSSITVNSPLHF,TGTGCCAGCAGCTCGATTACGGTGAATTCACCCCTCCACTTT
once,TRBV4-1,TRBJ2-1,TRBD1,CASRQTGTGFNEQFF,TGCGCCAGCAGACAGACCGGGACAGGCTTCAATGAGCAGTTCTTC
.,TRBV27,TRBJ2-7,TRBD2,CASSYSSGGIYEQYF,TGTGCCAGCAGTTATTCTAGCGGGGGGATTTACGAGCAGTACTTC
.,TRBV2,TRBJ2-1,TRBD2,CASSEEGTSINEQFF,TGTGCCAGCAGTGAAGAGGGGACTAGCATCAATGAGCAGTTCTTC
.,TRBV27,TRBJ2-1,TRBD2,CASAGGRSEQFF,TGTGCCAGCGCGGGGGGCCGTAGTGAGCAGTTCTTC
.,TRBV7-3,TRBJ2-3,.,CASSLMGHGTDTQYF,TGTGCCAGCAGCTTAATGGGACACGGCACAGATACGCAGTATTTT
.,TRBV7-6,TRBJ2-7,.,CASSLGAGGGGEQYF,TGTGCCAGCAGCTTAGGAGCAGGGGGAGGAGGCGAGCAGTACTTC
.,TRBV18,TRBJ1-1,TRBD1,CASSPDRETEAFF,TGTGCCAGCTCACCTGACAGGGAAACTGAAGCTTTCTTT
.,TRBV28,TRBJ1-2,.,CASSLEVPQIYGYTF,TGTGCCAGCAGTTTAGAGGTCCCCCAAATTTATGGCTACACCTTC
once,TRBV3-1/TRBV3-2,TRBJ1-1,TRBD1,CASSVTGGTEAFF,TGTGCCAGCAGCGTTACAGGGGGCACTGAAGCTTTCTTT
.,TRBV5-6,TRBJ2-3,.,CASSSRDSSWADTQYF,TGTGCCAGCAGCTCCCGGGACTCCTCCTGGGCAGATACGCAGTATTTT
once,TRBV5-1,TRBJ2-5,.,CASSTGPKETQYF,TGCGCCAGCAGCACAGGGCCGAAAGAGACCCAGTACTTC
.,TRBV30,TRBJ2-2,TRBD2,CAWTHTRGSLGELFF,TGTGCCTGGACCCACACCCGCGGGAGTCTCGGGGAGCTGTTTTTT
few,TRBV30,TRBJ2-3,TRBD2,CAWFLPGLITDTQYF,TGTGCCTGGTTTCTACCGGGACTAATCACAGATACGCAGTATTTT
.,TRBV28,TRBJ2-7,TRBD1,CASSRTGGSYEQYF,TGTGCCAGCAGTCGGACAGGGGGCTCCTACGAGCAGTACTTC
few,TRBV25-1,TRBJ2-3,TRBD2,CASSEEISGDHTDTQYF,TGTGCCAGCAGTGAAGAGATTAGCGGGGACCACACAGATACGCAGTATTTT
.,TRBV11-3,TRBJ2-3,.,CASSLDPGDTQYF,TGTGCCAGCAGCTTAGACCCCGGAGATACGCAGTATTTT
.,TRBV11-2,TRBJ2-1,TRBD1,CASSPRQGPYNEQFF,TGTGCCAGCAGCCCCCGACAGGGTCCCTACAATGAGCAGTTCTTC
.,TRBV7-9,TRBJ2-7,.,CASSSPDSFYEQYF,TGTGCCAGCAGCTCGCCGGACAGCTTCTACGAGCAGTACTTC
once,TRBV6-1,TRBJ2-7,TRBD1,CASSGVENRGIDEQYF,TGTGCCAGCAGTGGCGTGGAAAACAGGGGAATCGACGAGCAGTACTTC
.,TRBV7-3,TRBJ2-3,.,CASSLTGGFTDTQYF,TGTGCCAGCAGCTTAACGGGGGGATTCACAGATACGCAGTATTTT
.,TRBV15,TRBJ2-7,TRBD1,CATSRDGRGPEQYF,TGTGCCACCAGCAGAGATGGCAGGGGGCCCGAGCAGTACTTC
.,TRBV19,TRBJ2-3,TRBD2,CATTAGVPDTQYF,TGTGCCACCACAGCGGGAGTACCAGATACGCAGTATTTT
.,TRBV28,TRBJ1-3,TRBD1,CASKNRWTGRGTNTIYF,TGTGCCAGCAAGAACCGATGGACAGGGAGAGGTACAAACACCATATATTTT